This T cell receptor (beta chain) was sequenced in a study of T cell responses to AZD1222 COVID-19 vaccine listed by TCRdb under 2021. Regarding the complete study: TCR sequencing covered 233 trial participants: 207 given two doses of AZD1222 and approximately 26 given two doses of MenACWY control vaccine. Trial participants were enrolled by age into 18-55, 56-69 and 70-plus year subgroups, with around 150, 28 and 57 TCR-sequenced participants respectively.

Interpreted using the paper, the time point label stands for: baseline before first vaccination. Interpreted using the paper, the treatment or condition label stands for: meningococcal conjugate vaccine given as trial control. Samples from vaccinated people were obtained from the UK trials COV001 and COV002, which included a single-blind randomized controlled phase 2/3 trial of AZD1222 (ChAdOx1 nCoV-19) in healthy adults. For TCRbeta chain sequencing, PBMC samples were collected from trial participants at day 0 and at day 28 after the second dose. For this clone: The antigen it binds to is not known. Base-call qualities are not available, and no considerably larger clone is one nucleotide away.

There are 15 amino acids in the CDR3, from cysteine to phenylalanine inclusive. This entry keeps only the CDR3 DNA: 45 bases, framed from base 1. Here V drops 3 bases and J drops 6 bases, and the junction holds 10 bases not matched to any gene. Taken from the germline V gene, the CDR1 and CDR2 loops are SGHTA and FQGNSA. Overall results and qualifications from the work: Reportedly, almost half of the unique spike-specific TCRs recognized epitopes lying outside the regions that are mutated in the B.1.351 and B.1.1.7 variants. Participants were mostly white British, with more females than males. The authors suggested clonal diversity may have been underestimated. The whole spike protein was spanned by vaccine-associated CD4 TCRs, and dominant responses were seen in regions 160-218 and 743-854. Spike-specific TCR breadth and depth rose significantly after two AZD1222 doses compared with day 0 and with MenACWY recipients. The 56-69-year group was small, and its depth increase did not reach significance, likely because of low power. Conclusions about previously exposed vaccinees are limited because only a handful of AZD1222 recipients were SARS-CoV-2 seropositive at baseline. Because no day 14 peak-response samples were available, repertoires were characterized only after the peak T cell response.

The CDR3 regions of human TCRbeta chains were analyzed by immunosequencing. For the original study's pipeline: TCRs in the repertoires were matched against a reference library of SARS-CoV-2-specific TCRs that had been generated with the MIRA antigen-specificity platform. Breadth was defined as the fraction of unique TCRs that were SARS-CoV-2-associated, and depth was defined as the fraction of total T cells that were SARS-CoV-2-associated. Using the MIRA data, every spike-specific TCR was mapped to the spike region that the TCR reacted to and assigned to either a CD4 or a CD8 class. Log10-transformed breadth and depth values were compared by one-way ANOVA with Sidak's multiple comparisons tests. This is the immuneACCESS table as TCRdb keeps it, with only in-frame sequences that have V and J called. A part of the clones is gone; compared with another copy, unresolved V genes explain less than half, and the rest is unexplained. V, J and clone size are those of that table, while D and trimming were read from the DNA. The sample profile shows about 85,000 clones; around 88% of them were found once. 10% of the sample comes from the top ten.

Rearrangement joined TRBV7-2 to TRBJ1-1; the junction holds 7 bases that match TRBD1. The sample consisted of peripheral blood, taken on day 0 of MenACWY control vaccination. This clonotype was obtained from an adult in good health. The encoded CDR3 is CASSFGGGTGAEAFF. DNA sequence: TGTGCCAGCAGCTTCGGGGGAGGTACAGGGGCTGAAGCTTTCTTT.